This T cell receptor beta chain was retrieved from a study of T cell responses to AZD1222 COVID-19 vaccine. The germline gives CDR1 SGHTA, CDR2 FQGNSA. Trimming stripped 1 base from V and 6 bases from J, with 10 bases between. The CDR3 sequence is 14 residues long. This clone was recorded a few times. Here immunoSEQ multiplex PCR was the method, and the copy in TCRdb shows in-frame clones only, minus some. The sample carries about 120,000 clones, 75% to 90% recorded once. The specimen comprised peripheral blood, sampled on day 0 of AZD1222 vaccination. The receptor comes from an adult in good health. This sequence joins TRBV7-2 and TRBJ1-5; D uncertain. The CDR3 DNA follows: TGTGCCAGCAGCTTAGGGCCCCTGGGTCAGCCCCAGCATTTT. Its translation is CASSLGPLGQPQHF. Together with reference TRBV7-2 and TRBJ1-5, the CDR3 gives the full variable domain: GAGVSQSPSNKVTEKGKDVELRCDPISGHTALYWYRQSLGQGLEFLIYFQGNSAPDKSGLPSDRFSAERTGGSVSTLTIQRTQQEDSAVYLCASSLGPLGQPQHFGDGTRLSIL.